This passage covers 9 T cell receptor beta chains from one sample sequenced in a study of blood T cells in healthy people across ages. With a J-beta primer mix and a sample-barcoded 5' primer, a second PCR ran roughly 7 to 11 cycles. TCRdb recomputed calls from the 5' RACE reads with MiXCR, one row per CDR3 protein. Of 600,000 to 1,000,000 distinct CDR3 sequences listed, 20% to 30% were seen once; the top ten hold around 3.6%. These same data were also listed under a study on T cells of mothers and their children.

The material sequenced was blood. Every receptor here comes from a boy younger than 18 in good health.

The genes are TRBV6-1 and TRBJ1-5; D may be TRBD1 (6 bases). V was pared by 6 bases and J by 6 bases, with 15 bases between. Looked up from germline, CDR1 is MNHNS and CDR2 is SASEGT. The CDR3 is made up of 14 amino acids. CDR3 region: CASRGLKGGQPQHF. CDR3 bases: TGTGCCAGCAGAGGACTGAAAGGGGGTCAGCCCCAGCATTTT.

This clonotype occurred a few times. The rearrangement links TRBV6-5 to TRBJ1-1, with D hard to call. This CDR3 region has 13 residues. V lost 1 base, J lost 11 bases, and 14 bases lay in between. Germline V lookup: CDR1 MNHEY, CDR2 SVGAGI. For the CDR3, the DNA is TGTGCCAGCAGTTACTTAGAGGGCGGTGTGGCTTTCTTT. The encoded protein is CASSYLEGGVAFF.

This rearrangement joins TRBV28 to TRBJ2-5, with D tentatively TRBD2 (5 bases). The V gene's germline CDR1 is MDHEN and CDR2 SYDVKM. The CDR3 spans 16 residues. Trimming left V 7 bases short and J 2 bases short, with 20 bases between. The CDR3 loop reads CASTAPGSLQQETQYF. The CDR3, as DNA: TGTGCCAGCACCGCCCCGGGATCCCTACAACAAGAGACCCAGTACTTC.

The J gene is TRBJ1-2, the V gene TRBV9; no definite D call. Trimming took 3 bases from V and 0 from J, leaving 9 bases between them. The V gene's germline CDR1 is SGDLS and CDR2 YYNGEE. The CDR3 totals 14 residues. CDR3: CASSEDPSNYGYTF. CDR3 DNA: TGTGCCAGCAGCGAGGACCCGTCTAACTATGGCTACACCTTC.

V usage is TRBV7-2 and J usage is TRBJ1-4; no clear D. From germline, CDR1 is SGHTA and CDR2 FQGNSA. V lost 3 bases, J lost 4 bases, and 15 bases lay in between. The length of the CDR3 is 16 residues. This CDR3 reads CASSFGPPALNEKLFF. The CDR3 DNA sequence: TGTGCCAGCAGCTTCGGCCCCCCGGCCCTTAATGAAAAACTGTTTTTT.

The J gene is TRBJ2-1, the V gene TRBV7-9; maybe TRBD2 (7 bases). The DNA end is a closer match to TRBJ2-7, so the J assignment may be wrong. The germline V gene encodes CDR1 SEHNR and CDR2 FQNEAQ (reference sequence). This CDR3 comprises 14 residues. CDR3: CASNRGALADEQYF. The CDR3 nucleotides read TGTGCCAGCAACCGGGGGGCCCTCGCGGACGAGCAGTACTTC.

The chain uses TRBV27 and TRBJ2-2, with 7 bases aligning to TRBD1. The trim removed 6 bases at V and 0 bases at J, leaving 4 bases unmatched. Germline CDR1 is MNHEY and CDR2 is SMNVEV (reference sequence). The CDR3 totals 15 residues. DNA for the CDR3: TGTGCCAGCAGACGGGGACAGCCGAACACCGGGGAGCTGTTTTTT. Protein: CASRRGQPNTGELFF.

This chain links TRBV6-2 or TRBV6-3 with TRBJ1-5, with D unclear. Trimming left V 5 bases short and J 0 bases short, with 17 bases between. The germline V gene encodes CDR1 MNHEY and CDR2 SVGEGT. This CDR3 region has 17 residues. The CDR3 is CASSRRATGYSNQPQHF. For the CDR3, the DNA is TGTGCCAGCAGTCGGAGGGCGACCGGCTATAGCAATCAGCCCCAGCATTTT.

This clonotype was observed a handful of times. This chain uses TRBV30 with TRBJ1-1; 8 bases match TRBD1. V was pared by 2 bases and J by 4 bases, with 6 bases of the junction left unmatched. CDR3 length: 14 residues. Germline V gene sequence: CDR1 GTSNPN, CDR2 SVGIG (reference sequence). The CDR3 DNA reads TGTGCCTGGAGTATAGACAGGGGCCCCACTGAAGCTTTCTTT. This translates into CAWSIDRGPTEAFF.